The 3 T cell receptor beta chains below were found in one sample sequenced in a study of response to subunit inactivated influenza vaccine. TCRdb redid the calling of the RT-PCR reads with MiXCR, one entry per CDR3 protein. Of over 750,000 distinct CDR3 sequences in the sample, 20% to 25% were seen once. The input for sequencing was PBMCs from blood, taken more than 4 days after vaccination. The receptors here all came from a man aged 50-59 years who received an inactivated influenza vaccine.

In its sample, this clonotype was seen a few times. The chain uses TRBV29-1 and TRBJ2-1; D gene ambiguous. This CDR3 spans 15 amino acids. The germline gives CDR1 SQVTM, CDR2 ANQGSEA. Trimming stripped 0 bases from V and 8 bases from J, with 17 bases between. CDR3 residues: CSVEDTLGYPYEQFF. In DNA form, the CDR3 reads TGCAGCGTTGAAGATACCCTCGGATACCCCTATGAGCAGTTCTTC.

V gene TRBV25-1 combines with J gene TRBJ2-1, with a tentative D call TRBD1 (5 bases). The CDR3 is made up of 16 amino acids. In germline, CDR1 is MGHDK, CDR2 SYGVNS. Deletions cut 4 bases from V and 8 bases from J, with 21 bases between. Written as DNA, the CDR3 is TGTGCCAGCAGTGCCGGTTCAGGGCTTCCCGTGTATGAGCAGTTCTTC. Amino acid sequence: CASSAGSGLPVYEQFF.

Only a few counts were recorded for this clonotype. The gene calls are TRBV15 and TRBJ2-3; 8 bases map to TRBD2. Germline V gene data show CDR1 as LNHNV and CDR2 as YYDKDF (reference sequence). V gave up 2 bases and J gave up 3 bases; unmatched junction bases: 7. The CDR3 totals 16 residues. The CDR3 spells CATSRRAGGLTDTQYF. The CDR3 region has the DNA TGTGCCACCAGCAGAAGGGCGGGAGGATTAACAGATACGCAGTATTTT.